The 20 T cell receptor beta chains below were found in one sample sequenced in a study of post-analysis software for immune sequencing data. Study-wide results and limits: With TRBV5-6, TRBV5-1 and TRBV20-1 included, 4 or 5 TRBV segments were more frequent in patients than in controls.

Unique-molecular-identifier-tagged TCR beta cDNA libraries were used. TCRdb re-analysed the PCR reads in MiXCR, keeping a single row per CDR3 protein. The table records 750,000 to 950,000 distinct CDR3 sequences, about 50% of them present only once. The antigens of these receptors remain unknown. Source material: blood. These receptors came from a girl between 5 and 17 years old with multiple sclerosis.

This clonotype was seen a few times. The chain is built from TRBV5-1 and TRBJ2-1, with TRBD1 matching 7 bases. CDR1 is SGHRS, CDR2 YFSETQ, per germline. The CDR3 totals 16 residues. Trimming took 0 bases from V and 5 from J; bases not matched to a gene: 8. This chain's CDR3 is CASSLETGLGNNEQFF. CDR3 DNA sequence: TGCGCCAGCAGCTTGGAGACAGGGTTAGGGAACAATGAGCAGTTCTTC.

The CDR3 region is CSAFPTGRSYEQYF. The CDR3, as DNA: TGCAGTGCTTTCCCGACAGGGAGGTCCTACGAGCAGTACTTC. V usage is TRBV20-1 and J usage is TRBJ2-4; possible D gene TRBD1, 7 bases. The J call is uncertain, as TRBJ2-7 better fits the DNA end. CDR1 is DFQATT, CDR2 SNEGSKA, per germline (reference sequence). The CDR3 is 14 residues long.

The rearrangement links TRBV4-2 to TRBJ1-2; possible D gene TRBD1, 5 bases. The CDR3 loop spans 14 amino acids. Between the trimmed V and J ends, which lost 0 bases and 5 bases, there was a span of 10 bases. CDR1 and CDR2 from the germline V gene are LGHNA and YNFKEQ. CDR3 nucleotides: TGTGCCAGCAGCCAAGATGGGGGGGTATATGGCTACACCTTC. Translated, it gives CASSQDGGVYGYTF.

As regards this clonotype: This clone may be a read error of a much larger clone one base away. The V gene is TRBV7-8, the J gene TRBJ1-4; TRBD1 matches 7 bases. Germline CDR1 is SGHVS and CDR2 is FQNEAQ. This CDR3 region has 18 residues. The CDR3 bases are TGTGCCAGCAGACTGACCGCCGACAGGGTTGGGTCTAATGAAAAACGGTTTTTT. Its protein is CASRLTADRVGSNEKRFF.

The chain employs TRBV15 and TRBJ1-2; D is uncertain. Trimming took 1 base from V and 3 from J, leaving 9 bases between them. The CDR3 contains 14 residues. Germline V gene data show CDR1 as LNHNV and CDR2 as YYDKDF (reference sequence). The CDR3 spells CATSRGVQDYGYTF. CDR3 in DNA: TGTGCCACCAGCAGAGGGGTCCAGGACTATGGCTACACCTTC.

This clonotype was counted only a few times. The genes are TRBV6-6 and TRBJ2-3; D is perhaps TRBD1 (6 bases). Germline assignment: CDR1 MNHNY and CDR2 SVGAGI (reference sequence). V lost 0 bases and J lost 1, with 14 bases in between. The CDR3 totals 17 residues. The CDR3 DNA reads TGTGCCAGCAGTTACTCCCGGGACAAAGGTCGCACAGATACGCAGTATTTT. Amino acid sequence: CASSYSRDKGRTDTQYF.

This chain connects TRBV12-3 or TRBV12-4 to TRBJ1-2; TRBD1 aligns across 8 bases. Unmatched junction bases numbered 17, after V lost 3 bases and J lost 8 bases. The CDR3 is 17 amino acids. The CDR3 DNA follows: TGTGCCAGCAGTTTGTCTGTGGGAGGCGACAGGGGCAACGGCTACACCTTC. It specifies CASSLSVGGDRGNGYTF.

Only a few counts were recorded for this clonotype. The chain is built from TRBV4-1 and TRBJ1-5; D possibly corresponds to TRBD1 (5 bases). CDR1 is MGHRA and CDR2 is YSYEKL in the germline V gene. V was pared by 3 bases and J by 1 base, with 7 bases between. The CDR3 loop spans 14 amino acids. The CDR3, as DNA: TGCGCCAGCAGCCAGACAGAGAGCAATCAGCCCCAGCATTTT. This encodes CASSQTESNQPQHF.

The chain uses TRBV10-3 and TRBJ1-5; TRBD1 matches 9 bases. From germline, CDR1 is ENHRY and CDR2 SYGVKD. With 10 bases clipped from V and 5 bases from J, the junction kept 15 bases outside the gene matches. There are 16 residues in the CDR3. Written as DNA, the CDR3 is TGTGCCAGCGCTACAGGGGGCTTGGAAGGCGATCAGCCCCAGCATTTT. Translation gives CASATGGLEGDQPQHF.

This rearrangement joins TRBV19 to TRBJ2-3; no reliable D call. V was shortened by 1 base and J by 6 bases, with 8 bases between the two germline ends. The CDR3 totals 13 residues. Per germline, CDR1 LNHDA and CDR2 SQIVND (reference sequence). The CDR3 is CASSIAGSDTQYF. CDR3 in DNA: TGTGCCAGTAGTATAGCAGGTTCTGATACGCAGTATTTT.

The V call is TRBV7-3, the J call TRBJ2-4; 8 bases agree with TRBD1. V lost 6 bases to trimming and J lost 13 bases; unmatched junction nucleotides: 17. The length of the CDR3 is 15 residues. The germline V gene encodes CDR1 SGHTA and CDR2 FQGTGA. CDR3 nucleotide sequence: TGTGCCAGCAGATACGGGACAGGCCGAAGCGGTCTCCAGTACTTC. Encoded protein: CASRYGTGRSGLQYF.

The rearrangement joins TRBV20-1 to TRBJ2-5, with 8 bases that match TRBD2. CDR1 DFQATT and CDR2 SNEGSKA come from the germline V gene (reference sequence). This CDR3 spans 14 amino acids. The junction had 6 bases not matched to a gene; V was cut back by 1 base and J by 5 bases. In DNA, the CDR3 is TGCAGTGCTAGAGTGGATAGCGGGACGGAGACCCAGTACTTC. Its protein product is CSARVDSGTETQYF.

This clonotype was seen more than once but under ten times. This sequence joins TRBV6-6 and TRBJ2-7; perhaps TRBD1 as D (6 bases). This CDR3 comprises 13 residues. Trimming left V 2 bases short and J 1 base short, with 6 bases between. Germline V CDR1 and CDR2: MNHNY, SVGAGI (reference sequence). The CDR3, as DNA: TGTGCCAGCAGTTACGACAGGTCCTACGAGCAGTACTTC. It specifies CASSYDRSYEQYF.

The chain employs TRBV3-1 and TRBJ2-7, with 7 bases lining up with TRBD2. The J call may not be correct, given that the DNA end is closer to TRBJ2-5. Germline V gene sequence: CDR1 LGHDT, CDR2 YNNKEL (reference sequence). CDR3 length: 17 residues. CDR3 DNA: TGTGCCAGCAGCCAAAGAGCCGGGACTATGGGCCCGGGGACCCAGTACTTC. Translating gives CASSQRAGTMGPGTQYF.

This clonotype turned up a few times. The rearrangement joins TRBV6-4 to TRBJ2-3, with D maybe TRBD1 (6 bases). Germline CDR1 reads MRHNA; CDR2 reads SNTAGT. This CDR3 is built from 15 residues. The V end lost 3 bases, the J end lost 0 bases, and 10 bases lay between the germline ends. The CDR3 sequence: CASSEQGVSTDTQYF. The CDR3 region has the DNA TGTGCCAGCAGTGAACAGGGTGTTAGCACAGATACGCAGTATTTT.

This sequence joins TRBV6-1 and TRBJ2-1; TRBD1 matches at 8 bases. The CDR3 is 17 amino acids. Trimming cost V 6 bases and J 7 bases; bases outside gene matches: 17. Per the germline V gene, CDR1 is MNHNS and CDR2 is SASEGT. The CDR3 DNA reads TGTGCCAGCAGCGCCTCTCCGGGACAGGAAATTAGGAATGAGCAGTTCTTC. Translation gives CASSASPGQEIRNEQFF.

The V gene is TRBV29-1, the J gene TRBJ1-1; 9 nucleotides line up with TRBD1. The CDR3 runs to 12 residues. V shed 7 bases, J shed 5 bases, and the junction held 5 bases outside the gene matches. In germline, CDR1 is SQVTM, CDR2 ANQGSEA. CDR3: CSGGQGKTEAFF. Here the CDR3 DNA reads TGCAGCGGGGGACAGGGAAAAACTGAAGCTTTCTTT.

This clonotype was counted only a few times. This chain links TRBV29-1 with TRBJ1-2; D gene ambiguous. Trimming took 5 bases from V and 8 from J, leaving 18 bases between them. The CDR3 contains 13 residues. Germline values: CDR1 SQVTM, CDR2 ANQGSEA. DNA of the CDR3: TGCAGCGTTACTCCGGCGCCCATGGGGGGCTACACCTTC. Encoded protein: CSVTPAPMGGYTF.

This clonotype has a handful of counts. V and J are TRBV7-9 and TRBJ2-7, with 9 positions matching TRBD1. Losses at the gene ends were 5 bases for V and 4 bases for J; bases not matched to a gene: 9. This CDR3 has 15 amino acids. The germline gives CDR1 SEHNR, CDR2 FQNEAQ (reference sequence). The CDR3 loop is CASSDNRGPRYEQYF. The CDR3 DNA is TGTGCCAGCAGCGACAACAGGGGGCCCAGGTACGAGCAGTACTTC.

This clonotype was seen only a few times. CDR3 in DNA: TGCAGTGCTAGGACCGGGAGCTCCTACGAGCAGTACTTC. This gives the protein CSARTGSSYEQYF. V is TRBV20-1 and J is TRBJ2-7; D perhaps matches TRBD2 (6 bases). This CDR3 is built from 13 residues. CDR1 and CDR2 (germline): DFQATT, SNEGSKA (reference sequence). V shed 3 bases and J shed 0 bases, with 9 bases lying between them.